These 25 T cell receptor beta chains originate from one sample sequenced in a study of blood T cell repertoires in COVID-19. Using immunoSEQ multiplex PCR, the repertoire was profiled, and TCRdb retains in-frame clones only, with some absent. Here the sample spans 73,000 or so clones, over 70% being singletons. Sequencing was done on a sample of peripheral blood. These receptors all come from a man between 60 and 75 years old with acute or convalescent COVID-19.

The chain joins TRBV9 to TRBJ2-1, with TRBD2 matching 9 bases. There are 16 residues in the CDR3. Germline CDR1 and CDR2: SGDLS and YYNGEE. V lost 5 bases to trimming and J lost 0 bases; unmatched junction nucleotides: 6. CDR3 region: CASSLDSGGSYNEQFF. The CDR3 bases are TGTGCCAGCAGTTTAGATAGCGGGGGCTCCTACAATGAGCAGTTCTTC.

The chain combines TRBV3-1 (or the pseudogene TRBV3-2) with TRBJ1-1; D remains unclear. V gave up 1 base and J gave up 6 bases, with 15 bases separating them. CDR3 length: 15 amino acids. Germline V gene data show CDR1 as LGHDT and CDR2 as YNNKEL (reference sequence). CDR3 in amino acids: CASSQGHGGIAEAFF. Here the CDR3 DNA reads TGTGCCAGCAGCCAAGGCCATGGAGGAATCGCTGAAGCTTTCTTT.

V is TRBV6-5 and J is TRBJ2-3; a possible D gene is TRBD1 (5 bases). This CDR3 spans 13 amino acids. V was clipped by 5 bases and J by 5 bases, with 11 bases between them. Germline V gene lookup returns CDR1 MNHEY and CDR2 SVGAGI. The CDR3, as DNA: TGTGCCAGCAGTAGATCAGGGTTAGATACGCAGTATTTT. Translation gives CASSRSGLDTQYF.

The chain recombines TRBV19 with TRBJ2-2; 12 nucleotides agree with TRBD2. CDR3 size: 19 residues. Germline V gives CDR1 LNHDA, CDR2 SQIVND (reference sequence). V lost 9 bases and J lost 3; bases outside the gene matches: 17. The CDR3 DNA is TGTGCCAGCCTTTCCGACGGAAGACTAGCGGGGGACCACACCGGGGAGCTGTTTTTT. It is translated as CASLSDGRLAGDHTGELFF.

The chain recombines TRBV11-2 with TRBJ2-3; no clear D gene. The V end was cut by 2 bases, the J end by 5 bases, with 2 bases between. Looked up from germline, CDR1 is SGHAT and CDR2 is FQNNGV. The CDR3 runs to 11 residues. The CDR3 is CASSLLDTQYF. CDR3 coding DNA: TGTGCCAGCAGCTTACTAGATACGCAGTATTTT. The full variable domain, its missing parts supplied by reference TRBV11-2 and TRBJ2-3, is EAGVAQSPRYKIIEKRQSVAFWCNPISGHATLYWYQQILGQGPKLLIQFQNNGVVDDSQLPKDRFSAERLKGVDSTLKIQPAKLEDSAVYLCASSLLDTQYFGPGTRLTVL.

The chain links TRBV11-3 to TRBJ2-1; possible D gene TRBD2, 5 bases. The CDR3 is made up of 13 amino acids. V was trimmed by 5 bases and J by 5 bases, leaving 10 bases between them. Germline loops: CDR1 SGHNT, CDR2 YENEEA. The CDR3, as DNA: TGTGCCAGCAGCCCCTCGGGGAACAATGAGCAGTTCTTC. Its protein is CASSPSGNNEQFF. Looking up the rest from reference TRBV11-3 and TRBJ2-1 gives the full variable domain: EAGVVQSPRYKIIEKKQPVAFWCNPISGHNTLYWYLQNLGQGPELLIRYENEEAVDDSQLPKDRFSAERLKGVDSTLKIQPAELGDSAVYLCASSPSGNNEQFFGPGTRLTVL.

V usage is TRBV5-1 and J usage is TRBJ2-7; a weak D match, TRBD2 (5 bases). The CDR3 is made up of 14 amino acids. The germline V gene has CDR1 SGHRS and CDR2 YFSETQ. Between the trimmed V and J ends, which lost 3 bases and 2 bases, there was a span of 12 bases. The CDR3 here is CASSWPDSTYEQYF. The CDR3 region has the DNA TGCGCCAGCAGCTGGCCGGACTCCACCTACGAGCAGTACTTC.

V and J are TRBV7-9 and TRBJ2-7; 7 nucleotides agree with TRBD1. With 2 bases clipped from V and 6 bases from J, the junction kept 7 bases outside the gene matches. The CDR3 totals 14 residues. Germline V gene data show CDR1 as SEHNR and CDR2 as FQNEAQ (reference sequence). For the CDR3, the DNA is TGTGCCAGCAGCTTATCCGGGACAGAGGGCGAGCAGTACGTC. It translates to CASSLSGTEGEQYV.

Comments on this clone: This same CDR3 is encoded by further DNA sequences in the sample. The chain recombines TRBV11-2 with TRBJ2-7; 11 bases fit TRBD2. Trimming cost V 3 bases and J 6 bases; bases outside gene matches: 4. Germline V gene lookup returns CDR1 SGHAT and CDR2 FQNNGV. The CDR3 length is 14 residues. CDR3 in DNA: TGTGCCAGCAGCTTGACTAGCGGGACGTCCGAGCAGTACTTC. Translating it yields CASSLTSGTSEQYF. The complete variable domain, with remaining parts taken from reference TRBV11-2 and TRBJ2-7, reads EAGVAQSPRYKIIEKRQSVAFWCNPISGHATLYWYQQILGQGPKLLIQFQNNGVVDDSQLPKDRFSAERLKGVDSTLKIQPAKLEDSAVYLCASSLTSGTSEQYFGPGTRLTVT.

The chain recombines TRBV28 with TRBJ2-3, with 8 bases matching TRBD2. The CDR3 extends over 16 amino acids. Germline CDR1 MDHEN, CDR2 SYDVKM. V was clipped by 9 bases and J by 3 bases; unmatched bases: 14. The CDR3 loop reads CASGAVNGRGTDTQYF. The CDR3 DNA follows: TGTGCCAGTGGAGCCGTAAACGGGAGGGGGACAGATACGCAGTATTTT.

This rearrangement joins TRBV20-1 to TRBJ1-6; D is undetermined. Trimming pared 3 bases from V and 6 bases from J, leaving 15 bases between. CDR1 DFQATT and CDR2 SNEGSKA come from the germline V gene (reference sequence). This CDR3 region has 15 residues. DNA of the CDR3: TGCAGTGCTAGTCCTGTTGGGCCTTCTAATTCACCCCTCCACTTT. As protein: CSASPVGPSNSPLHF.

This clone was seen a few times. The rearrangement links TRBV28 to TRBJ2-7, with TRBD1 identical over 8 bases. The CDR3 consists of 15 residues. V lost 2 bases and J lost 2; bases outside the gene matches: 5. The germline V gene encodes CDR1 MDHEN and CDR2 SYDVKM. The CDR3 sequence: CASSLPGTGAYEQYF. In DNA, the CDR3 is TGTGCCAGCAGTTTACCTGGGACAGGAGCCTACGAGCAGTACTTC. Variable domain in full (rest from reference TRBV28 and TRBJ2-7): DVKVTQSSRYLVKRTGEKVFLECVQDMDHENMFWYRQDPGLGLRLIYFSYDVKMKEKGDIPEGYSVSREKKERFSLILESASTNQTSMYLCASSLPGTGAYEQYFGPGTRLTVT.

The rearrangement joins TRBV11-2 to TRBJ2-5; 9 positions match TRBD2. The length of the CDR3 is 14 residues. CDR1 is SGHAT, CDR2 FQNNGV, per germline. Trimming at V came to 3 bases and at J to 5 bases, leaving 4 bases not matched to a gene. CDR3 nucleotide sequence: TGTGCCAGCAGCTTGGCTAGCGGGGTGGAGACCCAGTACTTC. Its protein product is CASSLASGVETQYF.

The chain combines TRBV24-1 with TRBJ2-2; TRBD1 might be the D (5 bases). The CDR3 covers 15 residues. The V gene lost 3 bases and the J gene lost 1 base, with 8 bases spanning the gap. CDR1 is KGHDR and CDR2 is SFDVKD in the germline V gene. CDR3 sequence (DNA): TGTGCCACCAGTGATCCCCAGGGGAACACCGGGGAGCTGTTTTTT. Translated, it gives CATSDPQGNTGELFF.

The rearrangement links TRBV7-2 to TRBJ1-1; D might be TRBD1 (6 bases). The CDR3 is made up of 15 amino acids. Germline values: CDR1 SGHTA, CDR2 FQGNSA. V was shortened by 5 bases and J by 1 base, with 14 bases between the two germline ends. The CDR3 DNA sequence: TGTGCCAGCAGCCTCAATGGACAGCCGAACACTGAAGCTTTCTTT. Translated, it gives CASSLNGQPNTEAFF.

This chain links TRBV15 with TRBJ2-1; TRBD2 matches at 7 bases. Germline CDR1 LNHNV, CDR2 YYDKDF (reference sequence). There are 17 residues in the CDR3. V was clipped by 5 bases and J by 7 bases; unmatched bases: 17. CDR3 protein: CATSRKGLGLVLNEQFF. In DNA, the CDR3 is TGTGCCACCAGCCGCAAGGGTCTCGGACTAGTTTTGAATGAGCAGTTCTTC.

The CDR3 loop reads CASSPTSESTDTQYF. The CDR3 DNA follows: TGTGCCAGCAGCCCGACTAGCGAAAGCACAGATACGCAGTATTTT. The gene calls are TRBV7-8 and TRBJ2-3, with TRBD2 matching over 8 bases. This CDR3 spans 15 amino acids. V was clipped by 5 bases and J by 0 bases; unmatched bases: 4. Germline V gene data show CDR1 as SGHVS and CDR2 as FQNEAQ.

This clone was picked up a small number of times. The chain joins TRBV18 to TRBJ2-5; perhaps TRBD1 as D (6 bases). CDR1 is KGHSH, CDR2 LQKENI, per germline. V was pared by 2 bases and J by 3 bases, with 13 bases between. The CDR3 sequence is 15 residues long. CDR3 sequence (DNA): TGTGCCAGCTCACCAGAGGGGGAGCCTAAAGAGACCCAGTACTTC. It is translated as CASSPEGEPKETQYF.

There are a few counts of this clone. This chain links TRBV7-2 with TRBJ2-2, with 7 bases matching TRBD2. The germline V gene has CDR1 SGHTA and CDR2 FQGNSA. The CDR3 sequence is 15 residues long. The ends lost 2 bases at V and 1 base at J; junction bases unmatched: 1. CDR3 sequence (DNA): TGTGCCAGCAGCTTACGCGGGGGGAACACCGGGGAGCTGTTTTTT. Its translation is CASSLRGGNTGELFF.

The CDR3 protein is CAYQGSRNQPQHF. CDR3 in DNA: TGTGCCTATCAGGGATCTCGCAATCAGCCCCAGCATTTT. V and J are TRBV30 and TRBJ1-5; D might be TRBD1 (5 bases). V was pared by 7 bases and J by 2 bases, with 12 bases between. CDR3 length: 13 residues. Germline lookup yields CDR1 GTSNPN and CDR2 SVGIG (reference sequence). The full variable domain, rest sourced from reference TRBV30 and TRBJ1-5, is SQTIHQWPATLVQPVGSPLSLECTVEGTSNPNLYWYRQAAGRGLQLLFYSVGIGQISSEVPQNLSASRPQDRQFILSSKKLLLSDSGFYLCAYQGSRNQPQHFGDGTRLSIL.

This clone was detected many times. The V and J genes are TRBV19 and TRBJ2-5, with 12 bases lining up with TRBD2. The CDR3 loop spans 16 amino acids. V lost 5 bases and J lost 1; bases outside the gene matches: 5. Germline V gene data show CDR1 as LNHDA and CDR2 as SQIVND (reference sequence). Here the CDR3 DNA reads TGTGCCAGTAGTCCAGCTAGCGGGAGGGCCCAAGAGACCCAGTACTTC. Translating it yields CASSPASGRAQETQYF.

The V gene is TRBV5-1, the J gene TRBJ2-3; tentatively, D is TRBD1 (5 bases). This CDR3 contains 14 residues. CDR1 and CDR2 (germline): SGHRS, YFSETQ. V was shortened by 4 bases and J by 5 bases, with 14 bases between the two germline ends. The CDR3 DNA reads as TGCGCCAGCAGCCCAATAGGGGCGGTAGATACGCAGTATTTT. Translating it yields CASSPIGAVDTQYF.

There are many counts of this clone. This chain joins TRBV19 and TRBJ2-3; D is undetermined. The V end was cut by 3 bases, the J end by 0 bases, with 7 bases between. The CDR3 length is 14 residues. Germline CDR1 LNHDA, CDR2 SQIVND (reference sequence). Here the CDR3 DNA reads TGTGCCAGTAGTATCCCCGGGAGCACAGATACGCAGTATTTT. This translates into CASSIPGSTDTQYF.

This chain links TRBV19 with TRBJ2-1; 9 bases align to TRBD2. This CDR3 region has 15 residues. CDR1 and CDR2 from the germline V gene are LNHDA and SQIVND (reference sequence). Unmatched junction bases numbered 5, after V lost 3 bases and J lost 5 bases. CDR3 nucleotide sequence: TGTGCCAGTAGTATTGTGGCGGGGGGGCACAATGAGCAGTTCTTC. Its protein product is CASSIVAGGHNEQFF.

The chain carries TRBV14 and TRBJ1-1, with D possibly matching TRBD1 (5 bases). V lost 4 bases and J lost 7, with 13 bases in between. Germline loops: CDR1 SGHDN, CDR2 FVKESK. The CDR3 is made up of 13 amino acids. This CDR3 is CASSPRRQGEAFF. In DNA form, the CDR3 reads TGTGCCAGCAGCCCTCGGCGGCAGGGTGAAGCTTTCTTT.